A selection of T cell receptor beta chains follows, all from one sample in a study of identical twins. TCRdb ran MiXCR on the 5' RACE reads and lists one entry per CDR3 protein. The table shows some 1,700,000 distinct CDR3 sequences, with roughly 35% occurring only once. Sequences were obtained from cord blood. The receptors were gathered from a newborn girl in good health. Both conserved end residues are part of each CDR3. A D gene is named only where the DNA matches it firmly. Part of the rows lack a size; the others show once, few, many or a class for expanded clones.

clone size: NA; V gene: TRBV5-1; D gene: TRBD2; J gene: TRBJ2-3; CDR3 length: 18; CDR3 protein: CASSLAQTSGAFTDTQYF; CDR3 DNA: TGCGCCAGCAGCTTGGCTCAGACTAGCGGGGCCTTCACAGATACGCAGTATTTT
clone size: few; V gene: TRBV9; D gene: TRBD1; J gene: TRBJ1-5; CDR3 length: 16; CDR3 protein: CASSPQTGGRNQPQHF; CDR3 DNA: TGTGCCAGCAGCCCCCAGACAGGGGGACGCAATCAGCCCCAGCATTTT
clone size: NA; V gene: TRBV18; D gene: NA; J gene: TRBJ2-7; CDR3 length: 13; CDR3 protein: CASSPGRLPEQYF; CDR3 DNA: TGTGCCAGCTCACCTGGTAGACTACCCGAGCAGTACTTC
clone size: few; V gene: TRBV20-1; D gene: TRBD2; J gene: TRBJ2-4; CDR3 length: 15; CDR3 protein: CSASTASGSTDIQYF; CDR3 DNA: TGCAGTGCTAGTACGGCTAGCGGGAGTACGGACATTCAGTACTTC
clone size: NA; V gene: TRBV7-9; D gene: NA; J gene: TRBJ1-2; CDR3 length: 15; CDR3 protein: CASSLAASMSVRYTF; CDR3 DNA: TGTGCCAGCAGCTTAGCGGCCTCGATGTCGGTTCGTTACACCTTC
clone size: few; V gene: TRBV29-1; D gene: TRBD2; J gene: TRBJ2-1; CDR3 length: 18; CDR3 protein: CSISYGTSGGLIYNEQFF; CDR3 DNA: TGCAGCATTAGCTATGGGACTAGCGGGGGGTTGATTTACAATGAGCAGTTCTTC
clone size: few; V gene: TRBV20-1; D gene: TRBD1; J gene: TRBJ2-7; CDR3 length: 14; CDR3 protein: CSARGTGLNYEQYF; CDR3 DNA: TGCAGTGCTAGAGGGACAGGGTTGAACTACGAGCAGTACTTC
clone size: few; V gene: TRBV20-1; D gene: TRBD2; J gene: TRBJ2-5; CDR3 length: 15; CDR3 protein: CSALLAGASQETQYF; CDR3 DNA: TGCAGTGCTCTTCTAGCGGGGGCCTCCCAAGAGACCCAGTACTTC
clone size: many; V gene: TRBV29-1; D gene: NA; J gene: TRBJ2-1; CDR3 length: 16; CDR3 protein: CSVEDPGRGHRNEQFF; CDR3 DNA: TGCAGCGTTGAAGATCCTGGCAGGGGTCACCGCAATGAGCAGTTCTTC
clone size: NA; V gene: TRBV27; D gene: TRBD2; J gene: TRBJ2-1; CDR3 length: 15; CDR3 protein: CASSVGLAGTSEQFF; CDR3 DNA: TGTGCCAGCAGTGTGGGACTAGCGGGTACGTCTGAGCAGTTCTTC
clone size: NA; V gene: TRBV12-3/TRBV12-4; D gene: NA; J gene: TRBJ2-7; CDR3 length: 14; CDR3 protein: CASSLALDNYEQYF; CDR3 DNA: TGTGCCAGCAGTTTAGCCCTGGACAACTACGAGCAGTACTTC
clone size: few; V gene: TRBV12-3/TRBV12-4; D gene: TRBD1; J gene: TRBJ1-5; CDR3 length: 14; CDR3 protein: CASSQGVANQPQHF; CDR3 DNA: TGTGCCAGCAGTCAGGGGGTCGCGAATCAGCCCCAGCATTTT
clone size: NA; V gene: TRBV7-9; D gene: NA; J gene: TRBJ2-7; CDR3 length: 13; CDR3 protein: CASSLISGSRQYF; CDR3 DNA: TGTGCCAGCAGCTTAATCTCCGGGTCTCGGCAGTACTTC
clone size: many; V gene: TRBV5-1; D gene: NA; J gene: TRBJ2-1; CDR3 length: 10; CDR3 protein: CASRGDEQFF; CDR3 DNA: TGCGCCAGCAGGGGCGATGAGCAGTTCTTC
clone size: few; V gene: TRBV4-2; D gene: TRBD2; J gene: TRBJ2-1; CDR3 length: 17; CDR3 protein: CASSQEFSGRVNDEQFF; CDR3 DNA: TGTGCCAGCAGCCAAGAGTTTAGCGGGAGGGTAAATGATGAGCAGTTCTTC
clone size: NA; V gene: TRBV5-6; D gene: NA; J gene: TRBJ2-3; CDR3 length: 14; CDR3 protein: CASSLGRSGDTQYF; CDR3 DNA: TGTGCCAGCAGCTTGGGGAGGTCAGGAGATACGCAGTATTTT
clone size: few; V gene: TRBV4-2; D gene: TRBD1; J gene: TRBJ1-5; CDR3 length: 14; CDR3 protein: CASSWQGGNQPQHF; CDR3 DNA: TGTGCCAGCAGCTGGCAGGGGGGCAATCAGCCCCAGCATTTT
clone size: few; V gene: TRBV28; D gene: TRBD2; J gene: TRBJ2-7; CDR3 length: 15; CDR3 protein: CASSSSAGVTYEQYF; CDR3 DNA: TGTGCCAGCAGTTCCTCAGCGGGAGTGACCTACGAGCAGTACTTC
clone size: many; V gene: TRBV5-1; D gene: NA; J gene: TRBJ2-7; CDR3 length: 12; CDR3 protein: CASRSSGYEQYF; CDR3 DNA: TGTGCCAGCAGAAGTTCAGGGTACGAGCAGTACTTC
clone size: NA; V gene: TRBV2; D gene: TRBD2; J gene: TRBJ2-7; CDR3 length: 14; CDR3 protein: CASSLLAGVAEQYF; CDR3 DNA: TGTGCCAGCAGCCTACTAGCGGGAGTTGCCGAGCAGTACTTC
clone size: NA; V gene: TRBV28; D gene: NA; J gene: TRBJ1-5; CDR3 length: 12; CDR3 protein: CASSSPPQPQHF; CDR3 DNA: TGTGCCAGCAGTTCCCCCCCTCAGCCCCAGCATTTT
clone size: few; V gene: TRBV3-1; D gene: TRBD1; J gene: TRBJ2-7; CDR3 length: 13; CDR3 protein: CASSQPGQYEQYF; CDR3 DNA: TGTGCCAGCAGCCAGCCGGGACAGTACGAGCAGTACTTC
clone size: NA; V gene: TRBV7-8; D gene: TRBD1; J gene: TRBJ1-2; CDR3 length: 15; CDR3 protein: CASSLGGQGRIGYTF; CDR3 DNA: TGTGCCAGCAGCTTAGGGGGACAGGGAAGGATTGGCTACACCTTC
clone size: NA; V gene: TRBV12-3/TRBV12-4; D gene: TRBD1; J gene: TRBJ1-5; CDR3 length: 15; CDR3 protein: CASSTTDRVVQPQHF; CDR3 DNA: TGTGCCAGCAGCACCACGGACAGGGTCGTACAGCCCCAGCATTTT
clone size: many; V gene: TRBV5-1; D gene: NA; J gene: TRBJ2-3; CDR3 length: 14; CDR3 protein: CASSFRDNTDTQYF; CDR3 DNA: TGTGCCAGCAGCTTCCGGGACAACACAGATACGCAGTATTTT
clone size: NA; V gene: TRBV7-2; D gene: TRBD2; J gene: TRBJ2-3; CDR3 length: 16; CDR3 protein: CASSFGPGLAPDTQYF; CDR3 DNA: TGTGCCAGCAGCTTTGGTCCGGGACTAGCCCCGGATACGCAGTATTTT
clone size: NA; V gene: TRBV2; D gene: NA; J gene: TRBJ2-5; CDR3 length: 10; CDR3 protein: CATTNRSQYF; CDR3 DNA: TGTGCCACCACGAACCGAAGCCAGTACTTC
clone size: few; V gene: TRBV20-1; D gene: TRBD1; J gene: TRBJ1-4; CDR3 length: 11; CDR3 protein: CSSHRGEKLFF; CDR3 DNA: TGCAGCAGCCACAGGGGCGAAAAACTGTTTTTT
clone size: many; V gene: TRBV29-1; D gene: NA; J gene: TRBJ2-3; CDR3 length: 12; CDR3 protein: CSVAVSGGTQYF; CDR3 DNA: TGCAGCGTTGCTGTAAGCGGAGGGACGCAGTATTTT
clone size: few; V gene: TRBV11-2; D gene: NA; J gene: TRBJ2-7; CDR3 length: 16; CDR3 protein: CASRHYTSSPEYEQYF; CDR3 DNA: TGTGCCAGCAGACATTACACTAGCAGCCCCGAATACGAGCAGTACTTC
clone size: once; V gene: TRBV7-2; D gene: NA; J gene: TRBJ2-1; CDR3 length: 18; CDR3 protein: CASSLYGLAGYSYNEQFF; CDR3 DNA: TGTGCCAGCAGCTTATACGGCCTAGCCGGTTACTCCTACAATGAGCAGTTCTTC
clone size: NA; V gene: TRBV4-2; D gene: TRBD2; J gene: TRBJ2-1; CDR3 length: 15; CDR3 protein: CASSPRTSGDNEQFF; CDR3 DNA: TGTGCCAGCAGCCCGCGGACTAGCGGGGACAATGAGCAGTTCTTC
clone size: few; V gene: TRBV7-8; D gene: NA; J gene: TRBJ2-1; CDR3 length: 14; CDR3 protein: CATSSRLSYNEQFF; CDR3 DNA: TGTGCCACCAGTTCGAGACTATCCTACAATGAGCAGTTCTTC
clone size: NA; V gene: TRBV6-1; D gene: NA; J gene: TRBJ1-1; CDR3 length: 11; CDR3 protein: CASRDSQQAFF; CDR3 DNA: TGTGCCAGCAGGGACAGTCAGCAAGCTTTCTTT
clone size: many; V gene: TRBV6-2/TRBV6-3; D gene: NA; J gene: TRBJ2-7; CDR3 length: 14; CDR3 protein: CASSYRTISYEQYF; CDR3 DNA: TGTGCCAGCAGTTACCGGACCATCTCCTACGAGCAGTACTTC
clone size: NA; V gene: TRBV5-1; D gene: NA; J gene: TRBJ2-1; CDR3 length: 15; CDR3 protein: CASSFYGRKYNEQFF; CDR3 DNA: TGCGCCAGCAGCTTTTACGGCAGGAAGTACAATGAGCAGTTCTTC
clone size: few; V gene: TRBV3-1; D gene: NA; J gene: TRBJ1-1; CDR3 length: 14; CDR3 protein: CASSQGWGGPEAFF; CDR3 DNA: TGTGCCAGCAGCCAAGGGTGGGGAGGCCCTGAAGCTTTCTTT
clone size: few; V gene: TRBV29-1; D gene: NA; J gene: TRBJ1-1; CDR3 length: 13; CDR3 protein: CSVGVRTNTEAFF; CDR3 DNA: TGCAGCGTTGGGGTTCGGACGAACACTGAAGCTTTCTTT
clone size: few; V gene: TRBV25-1; D gene: NA; J gene: TRBJ2-3; CDR3 length: 12; CDR3 protein: CASRTSQDTQYF; CDR3 DNA: TGTGCCAGCAGGACGTCACAAGATACGCAGTATTTT
clone size: NA; V gene: TRBV12-3/TRBV12-4; D gene: NA; J gene: TRBJ1-6; CDR3 length: 13; CDR3 protein: CASTLGPNSPLHF; CDR3 DNA: TGTGCCAGCACCTTGGGCCCGAATTCACCCCTCCACTTT
clone size: NA; V gene: TRBV12-3/TRBV12-4; D gene: TRBD2; J gene: TRBJ2-5; CDR3 length: 15; CDR3 protein: CASSPLAGVGETQYF; CDR3 DNA: TGTGCCAGCAGCCCACTAGCGGGGGTTGGAGAGACCCAGTACTTC
clone size: NA; V gene: TRBV12-3/TRBV12-4; D gene: NA; J gene: TRBJ1-2; CDR3 length: 14; CDR3 protein: CASSTRRLNYGYTF; CDR3 DNA: TGTGCCAGCAGTACCCGGCGGCTAAACTATGGCTACACCTTC
clone size: few; V gene: TRBV10-3; D gene: NA; J gene: TRBJ2-5; CDR3 length: 15; CDR3 protein: CAISESTGGGETQYF; CDR3 DNA: TGTGCCATCAGTGAGTCGACGGGGGGCGGCGAGACCCAGTACTTC
clone size: many; V gene: TRBV28; D gene: NA; J gene: TRBJ2-3; CDR3 length: 15; CDR3 protein: CASSLQGRGTDTQYF; CDR3 DNA: TGTGCCAGCAGTTTACAGGGAAGGGGCACAGATACGCAGTATTTT
clone size: few; V gene: TRBV20-1; D gene: TRBD1; J gene: TRBJ2-7; CDR3 length: 15; CDR3 protein: CSARDRGQGPYEQYF; CDR3 DNA: TGCAGTGCTAGAGATCGAGGACAGGGACCCTACGAGCAGTACTTC
clone size: NA; V gene: TRBV5-1; D gene: NA; J gene: TRBJ2-4; CDR3 length: 15; CDR3 protein: CASSWDTLAKNIQYF; CDR3 DNA: TGCGCCAGCAGCTGGGACACCCTAGCCAAAAACATTCAGTACTTC
clone size: NA; V gene: TRBV7-6; D gene: NA; J gene: TRBJ2-3; CDR3 length: 16; CDR3 protein: CASSPSGLGNTDTQYF; CDR3 DNA: TGTGCCAGCAGCCCGAGCGGACTGGGTAACACAGATACGCAGTATTTT
clone size: NA; V gene: TRBV5-6; D gene: NA; J gene: TRBJ1-6; CDR3 length: 16; CDR3 protein: CASSFGGPSYNSPLHF; CDR3 DNA: TGTGCCAGCAGCTTCGGGGGACCTTCCTATAATTCACCCCTCCACTTT
clone size: many; V gene: TRBV29-1; D gene: NA; J gene: TRBJ2-7; CDR3 length: 12; CDR3 protein: CSVVGNSYEQYF; CDR3 DNA: TGCAGCGTTGTGGGCAACTCCTACGAGCAGTACTTC
clone size: many; V gene: TRBV9; D gene: NA; J gene: TRBJ1-2; CDR3 length: 13; CDR3 protein: CASSVEQGYGYTF; CDR3 DNA: TGTGCCAGCAGCGTAGAACAGGGCTATGGCTACACCTTC
clone size: few; V gene: TRBV2; D gene: NA; J gene: TRBJ2-5; CDR3 length: 13; CDR3 protein: CASSAGAEETQYF; CDR3 DNA: TGTGCCAGCAGTGCAGGGGCAGAAGAGACCCAGTACTTC
clone size: few; V gene: TRBV20-1; D gene: NA; J gene: TRBJ2-6; CDR3 length: 15; CDR3 protein: CSARLVLSGANVLTF; CDR3 DNA: TGCAGTGCTAGATTGGTGCTTTCTGGGGCCAACGTCCTGACTTTC
clone size: NA; V gene: TRBV20-1; D gene: TRBD2; J gene: TRBJ2-1; CDR3 length: 15; CDR3 protein: CSARATSGGRGEQLF; CDR3 DNA: TGCAGTGCTAGGGCGACTAGCGGGGGAAGGGGTGAGCAGTTGTTC
clone size: NA; V gene: TRBV29-1; D gene: NA; J gene: TRBJ1-3; CDR3 length: 12; CDR3 protein: CSVRDRPNTIYF; CDR3 DNA: TGCAGCGTTCGGGACCGGCCAAACACCATATATTTT